These 21 T cell receptor beta chains originate from one sample sequenced in a study of Ad26.COV2.S vaccination and SARS-CoV-2 variants. Some clones are missing from TCRdb's copy, which holds only in-frame ones; the method was immunoSEQ multiplex PCR. The sample contains around 450,000 clones, 80% to 90% of which appear only once. The treatment is: 15 to 20 received Ad26.COV2.S at low or high dose, single or two shots; several received placebo; per-sample allocation not given. Samples were taken on day 63 after the first vaccine or placebo injection. The source material was peripheral blood, sampled in a trial of Ad26.COV2.S vaccine versus placebo. The source of these receptors is a person between 18 and 60 years old who received the Ad26.COV2.S COVID-19 vaccine or a placebo.

V gene TRBV9 combines with J gene TRBJ1-1; D perhaps matches TRBD1 (6 bases). The V end lost 6 bases, the J end lost 3 bases, and 18 bases lay between the germline ends. The length of the CDR3 is 15 residues. Looked up from germline, CDR1 is SGDLS and CDR2 is YYNGEE. Here the CDR3 reads CASKGVVEGDTEAFF. CDR3 nucleotide sequence: TGTGCCAGCAAAGGGGTGGTAGAGGGGGACACTGAAGCTTTCTTT. Together with reference TRBV9 and TRBJ1-1, the CDR3 gives the full variable domain: DSGVTQTPKHLITATGQRVTLRCSPRSGDLSVYWYQQSLDQGLQFLIQYYNGEERAKGNILERFSAQQFPDLHSELNLSSLELGDSALYFCASKGVVEGDTEAFFGQGTRLTVV.

The chain carries TRBV3-1 (or the pseudogene TRBV3-2) and TRBJ2-7; D may be TRBD2 (7 bases). Trimming removed 3 bases at V and 2 bases at J, with 17 bases between. Germline V gene sequence: CDR1 LGHDT, CDR2 YNNKEL (reference sequence). The CDR3 contains 16 residues. CDR3 sequence reads: CASSHRRGGGTYEQYF. For the CDR3, the DNA is TGTGCCAGCAGCCACCGAAGGGGGGGCGGTACCTACGAGCAGTACTTC.

The V and J genes are TRBV30 and TRBJ2-7; D gene ambiguous. V lost 7 bases, J lost 0 bases, and 7 bases lay in between. Germline CDR1 and CDR2: GTSNPN and SVGIG (reference sequence). The CDR3 is 11 amino acids. CDR3 DNA: TGTGCCTACAGCGTCTCCTACGAGCAGTACGTC. Translation: CAYSVSYEQYV.

The J gene is TRBJ2-7, the V gene TRBV4-1, with TRBD1 matching over 9 bases. In germline, CDR1 is MGHRA, CDR2 YSYEKL. The J segment lost 4 bases and the V segment lost 1 base, leaving 14 bases of the junction unmatched. This CDR3 has 18 amino acids. The CDR3, as DNA: TGCGCCAGCAGCCAAGTGGTCCTAACCGGGACAGGGAGTTACGAGCAGTACTTC. It specifies CASSQVVLTGTGSYEQYF.

The chain is built from TRBV6-5 and TRBJ2-1; TRBD2 matches at 10 bases. This CDR3 has 14 amino acids. V lost 7 bases and J lost 9; bases outside the gene matches: 9. From germline, CDR1 is MNHEY and CDR2 SVGAGI. CDR3 residues: CASTTAGGRVEQFF. CDR3 bases: TGTGCCAGCACCACAGCGGGGGGGCGGGTTGAGCAGTTCTTC.

This chain links TRBV6-2 or TRBV6-3 with TRBJ2-2; D remains ambiguous. CDR1 is MNHEY, CDR2 SVGEGT, per germline. Trimming stripped 0 bases from V and 9 bases from J, with 8 bases between. This CDR3 is built from 13 residues. CDR3 sequence reads: CASSYSVYRELFF. CDR3 in DNA: TGTGCCAGCAGTTACTCGGTCTACCGGGAGCTGTTTTTT.

The V gene is TRBV28, the J gene TRBJ2-2; D perhaps matches TRBD1 (6 bases). The CDR3 covers 14 residues. V was clipped by 7 bases and J by 6 bases, with 15 bases between them. In germline, CDR1 is MDHEN, CDR2 SYDVKM. Here the CDR3 reads CASNIGRGSGELFF. DNA of the CDR3: TGTGCCAGCAACATCGGAAGGGGGTCCGGGGAGCTGTTTTTT.

The table lists this clone with a few counts. V and J are TRBV5-1 and TRBJ1-2; D is unresolved. Trimming took off 0 bases at V and 4 bases at J, with 13 bases between the two ends. CDR3 length equals 15 residues. Per the germline V gene, CDR1 is SGHRS and CDR2 is YFSETQ. CDR3 loop: CASSLGAADFYGYTF. The CDR3 DNA reads TGCGCCAGCAGCTTGGGGGCAGCTGACTTCTATGGCTACACCTTC.

V is TRBV19 and J is TRBJ1-5; possibly TRBD1 for D (5 bases). The V end lost 4 bases, the J end lost 4 bases, and 17 bases lay between the germline ends. The CDR3 extends over 16 amino acids. Germline V gene sequence: CDR1 LNHDA, CDR2 SQIVND (reference sequence). The CDR3 loop reads CASSKVPLGGNQPQHF. The CDR3 DNA is TGTGCCAGTAGTAAGGTCCCACTGGGGGGTAATCAGCCCCAGCATTTT. Drawing the rest from reference TRBV19 and TRBJ1-5, the complete variable domain is DGGITQSPKYLFRKEGQNVTLSCEQNLNHDAMYWYRQDPGQGLRLIYYSQIVNDFQKGDIAEGYSVSREKKESFPLTVTSAQKNPTAFYLCASSKVPLGGNQPQHFGDGTRLSIL.

The CDR3 loop is CASSVRDRALSFYEQYF. The CDR3 DNA reads TGTGCCAGCAGCGTTAGGGACAGGGCCCTCTCCTTCTACGAGCAGTACTTC. V gene TRBV9 combines with J gene TRBJ2-7; TRBD1 matches 9 bases. The CDR3 totals 17 residues. Trimming cost V 2 bases and J 3 bases; bases outside gene matches: 12. Germline CDR1 SGDLS, CDR2 YYNGEE.

The chain combines TRBV4-2 with TRBJ2-1; TRBD2 agrees at 14 bases. CDR3 length equals 17 residues. J lost 8 bases, V lost 2 bases, and 8 bases had no gene match. Germline V gene lookup returns CDR1 LGHNA and CDR2 YNFKEQ. This chain's CDR3 is CASSQLPGTSGSYEQFF. DNA of the CDR3: TGTGCCAGCAGCCAACTACCCGGGACTAGCGGGAGCTATGAGCAGTTCTTC.

The V gene is TRBV7-9, the J gene TRBJ2-1; tentatively, D is TRBD1 or TRBD2 (6 bases each). CDR3 length: 19 residues. Germline CDR1 is SEHNR and CDR2 is FQNEAQ (reference sequence). V gave up 5 bases and J gave up 0 bases, with 23 bases separating them. This CDR3 reads CASSPWGASQTDSYNEQFF. Here the CDR3 DNA reads TGTGCCAGCAGCCCATGGGGGGCCTCCCAAACTGACTCCTACAATGAGCAGTTCTTC.

The chain uses TRBV28 and TRBJ1-6, with 10 nucleotides matching TRBD1. The junction had 9 bases not matched to a gene; V was cut back by 7 bases and J by 9 bases. The CDR3 covers 15 residues. The germline V gene has CDR1 MDHEN and CDR2 SYDVKM. The CDR3 sequence is CASKGTGDGGSPLHF. Here the CDR3 DNA reads TGTGCCAGCAAAGGGACAGGGGACGGGGGTTCACCCCTCCACTTT.

This chain links TRBV6-5 with TRBJ1-1, with 9 bases aligning to TRBD1. The CDR3 has 12 amino acids. Trimming cost V 5 bases and J 6 bases; bases outside gene matches: 1. Germline CDR1 is MNHEY and CDR2 is SVGAGI. This CDR3 is CASSRQGAEAFF. The DNA for the CDR3 is TGTGCCAGCAGTAGACAGGGGGCTGAAGCTTTCTTT.

V and J are TRBV29-1 and TRBJ2-3; the match to TRBD2 covers 8 bases. The CDR3 runs 12 residues. V shed 7 bases and J 6 bases; nucleotides not matched to a gene: 6. Germline V gives CDR1 SQVTM, CDR2 ANQGSEA. CDR3 amino acids: CSASGGDDTQYF. The CDR3 region has the DNA TGCAGCGCCTCCGGGGGGGACGATACGCAGTATTTT.

The chain carries TRBV5-8 and TRBJ2-1; a weak D match, TRBD1 (6 bases). Looked up from germline, CDR1 is SGHTS and CDR2 is YDEGEE. V gave up 1 base and J gave up 0 bases, with 8 bases separating them. The CDR3 length is 15 residues. CDR3 bases: TGTGCCAGCAGCTTGACAGGGTACTCCTACAATGAGCAGTTCTTC. Translated: CASSLTGYSYNEQFF.

This clone was detected only a few times. The V gene is TRBV7-8, the J gene TRBJ1-5; a possible D gene is TRBD1 (5 bases). CDR3 length equals 18 residues. V lost 5 bases and J lost 2, with 22 bases in between. Germline V gene data show CDR1 as SGHVS and CDR2 as FQNEAQ. The CDR3 DNA sequence: TGTGCCAGCAGCGGAGGGCATTACGGGGGGGTCGGCAATCAGCCCCAGCATTTT. Translating it yields CASSGGHYGGVGNQPQHF.

The rearrangement links TRBV5-6 to TRBJ2-5; D remains unclear. V was trimmed by 1 base and J by 2 bases, leaving 12 bases between them. The CDR3 spans 15 residues. The germline CDR1 and CDR2 sequences are SGHDT and YYEEEE. Here the CDR3 reads CASSLPGSAQETQYF. The DNA of the CDR3 is TGTGCCAGCAGCTTGCCCGGGTCCGCACAAGAGACCCAGTACTTC.

The CDR3 loop reads CASSPGYGYGYTF. CDR3 nucleotides: TGTGCCAGTAGTCCAGGGTACGGCTATGGCTACACCTTC. The chain couples TRBV19 to TRBJ1-2, with a possible D match to TRBD1 (5 bases). This CDR3 is 13 amino acids long. From germline, CDR1 is LNHDA and CDR2 SQIVND (reference sequence). Trimming took off 5 bases at V and 4 bases at J, with 11 bases between the two ends.

This clone came up a few times. The chain uses TRBV7-9 and TRBJ2-5; D is possibly TRBD1 (5 bases). CDR1 and CDR2 (germline): SEHNR, FQNEAQ (reference sequence). This CDR3 has 13 residues. Trimming stripped 1 base from V and 2 bases from J, with 5 bases between. CDR3 DNA sequence: TGTGCCAGCAGCTTAGGACAGCAAGAGACCCAGTACTTC. Translating gives CASSLGQQETQYF.

The chain couples TRBV19 to TRBJ2-4; the D gene is possibly TRBD1 (7 bases). V was cut by 3 bases and J by 3 bases, with 12 bases left in between. Germline V lookup: CDR1 LNHDA, CDR2 SQIVND (reference sequence). This CDR3 is built from 15 residues. The CDR3 here is CASSIARGDKNIQYF. Here the CDR3 DNA reads TGTGCCAGTAGTATCGCCAGGGGGGACAAAAACATTCAGTACTTC.